Shown below are 16 T cell receptor beta chains from a single sample sequenced in a study of cytomegalovirus exposure and HLA in healthy donors (dated by TCRdb to 2016 to 2017). Library creation used the immunoSEQ multiplex PCR assay. For the multiplex PCR, a mixture combining 60 forward primers for TCR Vbeta segments and 13 reverse primers for TCR Jbeta segments was used. TCRdb carries this immuneACCESS record with in-frame sequences only. Its versions omit some clonotypes, under half of them owing to an unresolved V gene in the studies checked, with the rest unexplained. This sample's table contains under 200,000 clones. 0.7% to 0.8% of the sample is held by the ten biggest clonotypes. Sequenced sample: PBMCs. These receptors originate from a woman aged 18-29 years in good health and CMV-seropositive.

The chain recombines TRBV10-3 with TRBJ2-1; 8 bases are shared with TRBD2. The CDR3 has 12 residues. In germline, CDR1 is ENHRY, CDR2 SYGVKD. The J segment lost 4 bases and the V segment lost 9 bases, leaving 2 bases of the junction unmatched. CDR3 region: CAISGEYNEQFF. CDR3 nucleotides: TGTGCCATTAGCGGGGAGTACAATGAGCAGTTCTTC.

The V call is TRBV5-1, the J call TRBJ1-3; 7 nucleotides line up with TRBD1. This CDR3 has 19 residues. The J segment lost 1 base and the V segment lost 5 bases, leaving 18 bases of the junction unmatched. The germline V gene encodes CDR1 SGHRS and CDR2 YFSETQ. The CDR3 DNA reads as TGCGCCAGCAGACTTTCCGGGACAGATGAAATTTATTCTGGAAACACCATATATTTT. This gives the protein CASRLSGTDEIYSGNTIYF.

CDR3 nucleotide sequence: TGTGCCAGCAGCGGTTCACTAGCCCCAGCCCCCTACAATGAGCAGTTCTTC. It specifies CASSGSLAPAPYNEQFF. The gene calls are TRBV9 and TRBJ2-1, with TRBD2 as a possible D gene (6 bases). Per germline, CDR1 SGDLS and CDR2 YYNGEE. The V end lost 3 bases, the J end lost 2 bases, and 18 bases lay between the germline ends. The CDR3 is 17 amino acids.

J is TRBJ1-4 and V is TRBV6-5, with 8 nucleotides matching TRBD1. The J segment lost 13 bases and the V segment lost 5 bases, leaving 12 bases of the junction unmatched. This CDR3 contains 14 residues. Germline V gene lookup returns CDR1 MNHEY and CDR2 SVGAGI. The CDR3 DNA is TGTGCCAGCAGTCCCCGGACAGGGAATGAAGGACTGTTTTTT. The encoded protein is CASSPRTGNEGLFF.

V usage is TRBV13 and J usage is TRBJ1-2; 7 nucleotides align to TRBD1. CDR3 length equals 15 residues. J was trimmed by 8 bases and V by 4 bases; bases with no gene match: 13. Per the germline V gene, CDR1 is PRHDT and CDR2 is FYEKMQ (reference sequence). In nucleotides, the CDR3 is TGTGCCAGCAGCTCGGGACAGACGGAGGTTTACGGCTACACCTTC. Protein sequence: CASSSGQTEVYGYTF.

The J gene is TRBJ1-1, the V gene TRBV28; TRBD1 is a possible D gene (6 bases). Looked up from germline, CDR1 is MDHEN and CDR2 is SYDVKM. The V end was cut by 7 bases, the J end by 0 bases, with 18 bases between. This CDR3 spans 16 amino acids. CDR3 bases: TGTGCCAGCATGTCAGGGGACCGGAGCTTGAACACTGAAGCTTTCTTT. It specifies CASMSGDRSLNTEAFF.

The V and J genes are TRBV9 and TRBJ2-3; 10 bases fit TRBD1. Germline loops: CDR1 SGDLS, CDR2 YYNGEE. This CDR3 is 16 amino acids long. The V segment lost 4 bases and the J segment 5 bases; nucleotides outside the gene matches: 10. CDR3: CASSPTGQGLVDTQYF. Here the CDR3 DNA reads TGTGCCAGCAGCCCGACGGGACAGGGGCTGGTAGATACGCAGTATTTT.

The chain links TRBV2 to TRBJ1-1, with D perhaps TRBD1 (5 bases). CDR1 and CDR2 from the germline V gene are SNHLY and FYNNEI. Trimming shortened V by 1 base and J by 1 base, and 13 bases separated the two germline ends. The CDR3 is made up of 16 amino acids. The CDR3 sequence is CASSEGFRRGNTEAFF. DNA of the CDR3: TGTGCCAGCAGTGAAGGGTTTCGAAGGGGGAACACTGAAGCTTTCTTT.

The chain has TRBV2 and TRBJ2-2; a possible D gene is TRBD1 (6 bases). V was trimmed by 5 bases and J by 2 bases, leaving 9 bases between them. Looked up from germline, CDR1 is SNHLY and CDR2 is FYNNEI. The CDR3 totals 14 residues. CDR3 region: CASSYRDNTGELFF. CDR3 DNA sequence: TGTGCCAGCAGTTACAGGGATAACACCGGGGAGCTGTTTTTT.

The chain is built from TRBV6-1 and TRBJ1-1; D uncertain. The CDR3 contains 11 residues. Germline CDR1 MNHNS, CDR2 SASEGT. Trimming pared 7 bases from V and 0 bases from J, leaving 3 bases between. Here the CDR3 reads CASTLNTEAFF. DNA for the CDR3: TGTGCCAGCACCTTGAACACTGAAGCTTTCTTT.

The J gene is TRBJ2-1, the V gene TRBV7-9; 14 bases are shared with TRBD2. Trimming cost V 4 bases and J 8 bases; bases outside gene matches: 1. In germline, CDR1 is SEHNR, CDR2 FQNEAQ (reference sequence). The CDR3 is 14 residues long. The CDR3 spells CASSWGLAGDEQFF. The CDR3, as DNA: TGTGCCAGCAGCTGGGGACTAGCGGGAGATGAGCAGTTCTTC.

V usage is TRBV7-9 and J usage is TRBJ2-2; D is perhaps TRBD1 (5 bases). The CDR3 is 13 amino acids. Germline CDR1 SEHNR, CDR2 FQNEAQ (reference sequence). V lost 3 bases and J 7 bases, leaving 9 bases between the germline ends. The DNA for the CDR3 is TGTGCCAGCAGCTTGCAGGGTAACGGGGAGCTGTTTTTT. Residues: CASSLQGNGELFF.

The rearrangement joins TRBV5-1 to TRBJ2-2; D gene ambiguous. The CDR3 contains 15 residues. Trimming took off 0 bases at V and 1 base at J, with 7 bases between the two ends. Germline CDR1 reads SGHRS; CDR2 reads YFSETQ. The CDR3 reads CASSLGHVNTGELFF. The CDR3 region has the DNA TGCGCCAGCAGCTTGGGACACGTGAACACCGGGGAGCTGTTTTTT.

The chain recombines TRBV29-1 with TRBJ2-5; the match to TRBD1 covers 11 bases. Germline V CDR1 and CDR2: SQVTM, ANQGSEA. J was trimmed by 5 bases and V by 2 bases; bases with no gene match: 10. The CDR3 sequence is 16 residues long. CDR3 nucleotide sequence: TGCAGCGTTGAAAGGGGGACAGGGGGAATTGGGGAGACCCAGTACTTC. It is translated as CSVERGTGGIGETQYF.

V is TRBV5-1 and J is TRBJ2-2; 9 bases fit TRBD2. The germline V gene encodes CDR1 SGHRS and CDR2 YFSETQ. With 4 bases clipped from V and 5 bases from J, the junction kept 12 bases outside the gene matches. This CDR3 spans 17 amino acids. The CDR3 is CASSQLAGSFGTGELFF. CDR3 coding DNA: TGCGCCAGCAGCCAGCTAGCGGGGTCCTTTGGAACCGGGGAGCTGTTTTTT.

This rearrangement joins TRBV6-1 to TRBJ2-1; 7 bases fit TRBD2. The CDR3 has 16 residues. The trim removed 1 base at V and 5 bases at J, leaving 8 bases unmatched. Per germline, CDR1 MNHNS and CDR2 SASEGT. Here the CDR3 DNA reads TGTGCCAGCAGTGAAGTATTAGCGGGCATAAACAATGAGCAGTTCTTC. This encodes CASSEVLAGINNEQFF.